A single sample gave rise to the 9 T cell receptor beta chains below, sequenced in a study of blood T cell repertoires in COVID-19 (dated by TCRdb to 2019 to 2021). Receptor libraries were prepared by the immunoSEQ multiplex PCR assay. The source is immuneACCESS, and TCRdb retained only in-frame sequences with V and J called. Part of the clones is not carried over; for the studies checked, unresolved V genes explain less than half of this, and the remainder is unexplained. Present in this sample are 150,000 to 200,000 clones, 85% to 90% of which were seen just once. 7% to 8% of the sample is in the top ten clones. The sequenced material came from peripheral blood. The receptors here all came from a woman over 75 in a cohort sampled during active or convalescent COVID-19.

The V and J genes are TRBV5-1 and TRBJ2-3; 13 bases line up with TRBD2. CDR1 SGHRS and CDR2 YFSETQ come from the germline V gene. The trim removed 4 bases at V and 6 bases at J, leaving 2 bases unmatched. The CDR3 extends over 14 amino acids. The CDR3: CASSLGLAGDTQYF. CDR3 sequence (DNA): TGCGCCAGCAGCCTGGGACTAGCGGGGGATACGCAGTATTTT. Supplemented by reference TRBV5-1 and TRBJ2-3, the full variable domain reads KAGVTQTPRYLIKTRGQQVTLSCSPISGHRSVSWYQQTPGQGLQFLFEYFSETQRNKGNFPGRFSGRQFSNSRSEMNVSTLELGDSALYLCASSLGLAGDTQYFGPGTRLTVL.

This sequence joins TRBV28 and TRBJ2-5; TRBD2 is a possible D gene (5 bases). V lost 5 bases, J lost 1 base, and 11 bases lay in between. This CDR3 has 14 amino acids. Per the germline V gene, CDR1 is MDHEN and CDR2 is SYDVKM. CDR3 loop: CASSPSRGQETQYF. CDR3 DNA sequence: TGTGCCAGCAGTCCTTCCCGGGGCCAAGAGACCCAGTACTTC.

The chain recombines TRBV5-1 with TRBJ2-3, with D possibly being TRBD2 (6 bases). This CDR3 has 15 amino acids. CDR1 and CDR2 (germline): SGHRS, YFSETQ. Trimming removed 2 bases at V and 0 bases at J, with 10 bases between. The CDR3 protein is CASSFGGVSTDTQYF. Here the CDR3 DNA reads TGCGCCAGCAGCTTCGGGGGAGTTAGCACAGATACGCAGTATTTT.

This sequence joins TRBV29-1 and TRBJ1-1; D is ambiguous. Germline values: CDR1 SQVTM, CDR2 ANQGSEA. V was cut by 4 bases and J by 7 bases, with 7 bases left in between. The CDR3 length is 10 residues. CDR3 bases: TGCAGCGTTGTTCGTGTTGAAGCTTTCTTT. It is translated as CSVVRVEAFF.

The gene calls are TRBV10-1 and TRBJ1-2, with TRBD1 matching over 12 bases. With V trimmed by 7 bases and J by 0 bases, 9 bases remained unmatched. CDR3 length: 17 amino acids. Germline CDR1 reads WNHNN; CDR2 reads SYGVQD (reference sequence). The CDR3 DNA follows: TGCGCCAGCATCTTATCCCGGGACAGGGGGCCTAACTATGGCTACACCTTC. Protein product: CASILSRDRGPNYGYTF.

This chain connects TRBV6-5 to TRBJ2-4, with 9 bases identical to TRBD1. The junction had 3 bases not matched to a gene; V was cut back by 3 bases and J by 6 bases. CDR1 is MNHEY, CDR2 SVGAGI, per germline. The CDR3 extends over 14 amino acids. CDR3 sequence: CASSYTGQGNIQYF. The CDR3 nucleotides are TGTGCCAGCAGTTATACGGGACAGGGAAACATTCAGTACTTC.

The rearrangement links TRBV6-1 to TRBJ1-2; unclear D gene. Germline V gene data show CDR1 as MNHNS and CDR2 as SASEGT. Trimming pared 2 bases from V and 8 bases from J, leaving 15 bases between. The CDR3 runs 14 residues. The CDR3 protein is CASSELEGRAGYTF. As DNA, the CDR3 is TGTGCCAGCAGTGAACTTGAGGGCAGAGCAGGCTACACCTTC.

The V call is TRBV11-3, the J call TRBJ2-7; D is perhaps TRBD2 (6 bases). V dropped 3 bases and J dropped 4 bases, with 13 bases sitting between them. This CDR3 region has 14 residues. CDR1 SGHNT and CDR2 YENEEA come from the germline V gene. CDR3 protein: CASSFGGEGYEQYF. The CDR3 DNA follows: TGTGCCAGCAGCTTCGGGGGAGAAGGGTACGAGCAGTACTTC.

The V and J genes are TRBV11-2 and TRBJ1-6; TRBD1 matches 8 bases. CDR3 length: 15 residues. Germline V gene lookup returns CDR1 SGHAT and CDR2 FQNNGV. Trimming took 1 base from V and 10 from J; bases not matched to a gene: 6. This CDR3 is CASSLVRAGGSPLHF. In nucleotides, the CDR3 is TGTGCCAGCAGCTTAGTTAGGGCAGGGGGCTCACCCCTCCACTTT.